Listed below are T cell receptor beta chains from one sample, sequenced in a study of T cells expressing NK-cell markers. Each CDR3 protein gets one entry in TCRdb, which reprocessed the 5' RACE reads and gives no DNA. The specimen's table records 550,000 or so distinct CDR3 sequences. The sequenced sample consisted of blood T cells: a sorted CD56 or NKG2C T cell subset, CD4+ or CD8+ T cells, or bulk PBMC T cells (not recorded which). The source is a man aged 18-30 years in good health. The CDR3 runs from the conserved cysteine through the conserved F or W.

>TRBJ2-3|TRBV10-3
CAISESLGQGISTQYF
>TRBJ1-5|TRBV7-2
CASSLSLDRGNQPQHF
>TRBJ2-7|TRBV12-3/TRBV12-4
CASSFATQTGLEEQYF
>TRBJ2-2|TRBV20-1
CSVMTVTTGELFF
>TRBJ2-2|TRBV15
CATSREVGGELFF
>TRBJ2-2|TRBV10-3
CAISEIGGGGGELFF
>TRBJ2-1|TRBV19
CASKQGPYNEQFF
>TRBJ2-5|TRBV10-3
CAISSGPLETQYF
>TRBJ2-5|TRBV27
CASSSLRDRHFRTQYF
>TRBJ2-4|TRBV29-1
CSVEDVFLLAKNIQYF
>TRBJ2-1|TRBV14
CASSQFFSGEKNEQFF
>TRBJ2-2|TRBV5-1
CASRKGGELFF
>TRBJ2-1|TRBV4-1
CASSPPLREVAKINNEQFF
>TRBJ2-3|TRBV15
CATSREGWSVDPDTQYF
>TRBJ2-4|TRBV7-2
CASSLSGSANIQYF
>TRBJ2-7|TRBV5-1
CASSLREFTYEQYF
>TRBJ1-4|TRBV29-1
CSVETGGEKLFF
>TRBJ2-3|TRBV12-3/TRBV12-4
CASSPGQGTFTDTQYF
>TRBJ1-1|TRBV20-1
CSARGQGGKVGAFF
>TRBJ2-1|TRBV6-1
CASSGAGAEQFF
>TRBJ2-6|TRBV6-2/TRBV6-3
CASSRAGTASSGANVLTF
>TRBJ2-1|TRBV7-9
CASSSSSGLNEQFF